This T cell receptor beta chain was obtained from a study of cytomegalovirus exposure and HLA in healthy donors. General study points: Most TCR sequences showed up rarely, but some public TCRs showed up in many donors. Subsequent analysis revealed that first-cohort TCR clusters tended to co-occur in the 120 or so validation repertoires. In vitro checks showed that a few CMV-associated chains really do target CMV antigens.

A 120-subject validation cohort, separate from the roughly 670-subject first cohort, supplied the donors. Note on this clone: The antigen is undetermined.

The CDR3 totals 15 residues. Germline CDR1 is LNHDA and CDR2 is SQIVND (reference sequence). The germline V and J ends were trimmed by 5 bases and 0 bases, with 11 bases remaining between them. Sequencing used immunoSEQ multiplex PCR; TCRdb keeps in-frame clones, though not all of them. The sample contains 110,000 or so clones, roughly 88% of which appear only once. Sequencing was performed on PBMCs. This TCR was recovered from a man younger than 35 in good health and CMV-seronegative. J is TRBJ1-5 and V is TRBV19; D not certain. This chain's CDR3 is CASSREGYSNQPQHF. CDR3 nucleotides: TGTGCCAGTAGTCGGGAAGGTTATAGCAATCAGCCCCAGCATTTT.